Shown below are 2 T cell receptor beta chains from a single sample sequenced in a study of CD8 T cells in ankylosing spondylitis. TCRdb re-analysed the 5' RACE reads in MiXCR, keeping a single row per CDR3 protein. The repertoire holds about 150,000 distinct CDR3 sequences, 25% to 35% seen once, with about 5.5% in the top ten. Sequencing was done on a sample of synovial fluid, either unsorted or a sorted T cell fraction (not recorded which). The receptors originated from a male donor with ankylosing spondylitis.

The chain employs TRBV6-2 or TRBV6-3 and TRBJ1-1; possible D gene TRBD1, 5 bases. Germline V gene data show CDR1 as MNHEY and CDR2 as SVGEGT. Between the trimmed V and J ends, which lost 7 bases and 1 base, there was a span of 16 bases. The CDR3 has 15 residues. In DNA, the CDR3 is TGTGCCAGCAAACGGGCGGGGGAGTCGAACACTGAAGCTTTCTTT. As protein: CASKRAGESNTEAFF.

This clonotype was counted at least ten times. This chain links TRBV20-1 with TRBJ2-5; maybe TRBD2 (6 bases). The germline V gene has CDR1 DFQATT and CDR2 SNEGSKA (reference sequence). V shed 5 bases and J shed 4 bases, with 14 bases lying between them. This CDR3 is 13 amino acids long. The CDR3 DNA is TGCAGTGCTTCATTAGCGGTCGTAGAGACCCAGTACTTC. It yields the protein CSASLAVVETQYF.